Listed below are T cell receptor beta chains from one sample, sequenced in a study of blood T cell repertoires in COVID-19. Generated by immunoSEQ multiplex PCR, the TCRdb table keeps only in-frame clones and is missing some. The sample shows approximately 82,000 clones, roughly 78% of them seen only once. Sequencing used peripheral blood. The receptors were gathered from a man over 45 with active or convalescent COVID-19. Both conserved end residues are part of each CDR3. Each record gives: J gene, D gene, clone size, V gene, CDR3 DNA, CDR3 protein. D genes are given only for firm matches. The listing skips clone size in some rows; elsewhere it reads once, few, many or a size class.

J: TRBJ1-2; D: TRBD1; size: NA; V: TRBV9; DNA: TGTGCCAGCAGCGTAGTGGGGACAGACCCCCTCTATGGCTACACCTTC; CDR3: CASSVVGTDPLYGYTF
J: TRBJ2-1; D: TRBD1; size: NA; V: TRBV19; DNA: TGTGCCAGTAGTGCACAGGGGAGAGGGGGCTCCTACAATGAGCAGTTCTTC; CDR3: CASSAQGRGGSYNEQFF
J: TRBJ2-5; D: NA; size: NA; V: TRBV5-1; DNA: TGCGCCAGCAGCTCGGACACCTTACTTGAGACCCAGTACTTC; CDR3: CASSSDTLLETQYF
J: TRBJ1-1; D: NA; size: NA; V: TRBV30; DNA: TGTGCCTGGAGTTCGAGGGTTGGCACTGAAGCTTTCTTT; CDR3: CAWSSRVGTEAFF
J: TRBJ1-1; D: TRBD1; size: NA; V: TRBV19; DNA: TGTGCCAGTAGTCCCCGGACAGGGGGGAACACTGAAGCTTTCTTT; CDR3: CASSPRTGGNTEAFF
J: TRBJ2-1; D: NA; size: NA; V: TRBV7-2; DNA: TGTGCCAGCAGCTTATGGGCGGGACGGAATTACAATGAGCAGTTCTTC; CDR3: CASSLWAGRNYNEQFF
J: TRBJ1-5; D: NA; size: NA; V: TRBV6-5; DNA: TGTGCCAGCAGATTACAGAGTTATAGCAATCAGCCCCAGCATTTT; CDR3: CASRLQSYSNQPQHF
J: TRBJ1-5; D: TRBD1; size: NA; V: TRBV5-5; DNA: TGTGCCAGCAGCTTTACGGACAGGGAGACATATAGCAATCAGCCCCAGCATTTT; CDR3: CASSFTDRETYSNQPQHF
J: TRBJ2-7; D: NA; size: NA; V: TRBV29-1; DNA: TGCAGCGTCGGAGGTCTGACTGGCTACGAGCAGTACTTC; CDR3: CSVGGLTGYEQYF
J: TRBJ1-4; D: TRBD1; size: few; V: TRBV7-6; DNA: TGTGCCAGCAGCTTGGGACAGGGTGGGGAAAAACTGTTTTTT; CDR3: CASSLGQGGEKLFF
J: TRBJ2-7; D: NA; size: NA; V: TRBV20-1; DNA: TGCAGTGTAAACAGGGATCGCGAGCAGTACTTC; CDR3: CSVNRDREQYF
J: TRBJ1-2; D: TRBD1; size: NA; V: TRBV13; DNA: TGTGCCAGCAGCTTCAAAATGACAGGGGGTGATCATGGCTACACCTTC; CDR3: CASSFKMTGGDHGYTF
J: TRBJ2-1; D: TRBD2; size: NA; V: TRBV4-2; DNA: TGTGCCAGCAGCCCTTTTGACGGGGGGGATTACAATGAGCAGTTCTTC; CDR3: CASSPFDGGDYNEQFF
J: TRBJ2-2; D: NA; size: many; V: TRBV2; DNA: TGTGCCAGCATAGGGGAGAACACCGGGGAGCTGTTTTTT; CDR3: CASIGENTGELFF
J: TRBJ2-5; D: TRBD2; size: NA; V: TRBV9; DNA: TGTGCCAGCAGCGTAGGGGGGACTATTAGTGAGACCCAGTACTTC; CDR3: CASSVGGTISETQYF
J: TRBJ1-6; D: TRBD1; size: NA; V: TRBV2; DNA: TGTGCCAGCAGTACCGGGACAGATAATTCACCCCTCCACTTT; CDR3: CASSTGTDNSPLHF
J: TRBJ2-3; D: NA; size: NA; V: TRBV4-1; DNA: TGCGCCAGCAGCCAAGTGGGGGCTAGCGGTGGTAGCACAGATACGCAGTATTTT; CDR3: CASSQVGASGGSTDTQYF
J: TRBJ1-4; D: NA; size: NA; V: TRBV5-1; DNA: TGCGCCAGCAGCCCCAGGGAAACAGCCCCGAATGAAAAACTGTTTTTT; CDR3: CASSPRETAPNEKLFF
J: TRBJ2-4; D: NA; size: NA; V: TRBV11-2; DNA: TGTGCCAGCAGCTTTTCGGGGGGCCCCGAGAACATTCAGTACTTC; CDR3: CASSFSGGPENIQYF
J: TRBJ2-5; D: NA; size: NA; V: TRBV6-1; DNA: TGTGCCAGCAGTGATAGGACATTCGTGCAAGAGACCCAGTACTTC; CDR3: CASSDRTFVQETQYF
J: TRBJ2-3; D: NA; size: NA; V: TRBV10-3; DNA: TGTGCCATCAGGACGGGAGACACAGATACGCAGTATTTT; CDR3: CAIRTGDTDTQYF
J: TRBJ2-5; D: TRBD1; size: NA; V: TRBV7-6; DNA: TGTGCCAGCAGCTCATCCGGGACAGAAATTGCCAAGACCCAGTACTTC; CDR3: CASSSSGTEIAKTQYF
J: TRBJ1-1; D: NA; size: many; V: TRBV10-1; DNA: TGCGCCAGCAGTGAGTCTGGCGGAACCACTGAAGCTTTCTTT; CDR3: CASSESGGTTEAFF
J: TRBJ2-7; D: NA; size: NA; V: TRBV3-1/TRBV3-2; DNA: TGTGCCAGCAGCCAAGACAGGGCTTACTCCTACGAGCAGTACTTC; CDR3: CASSQDRAYSYEQYF
J: TRBJ1-2; D: TRBD1; size: once; V: TRBV2; DNA: TGTGCCAGCAGTGAAGGGACAGGGGGTAACTATGGCTACACCTTC; CDR3: CASSEGTGGNYGYTF
J: TRBJ1-4; D: NA; size: NA; V: TRBV7-9; DNA: TGTGCCAGCAGCTTAGATTTACAGGGTGGTGAAAAACTGTTTTTT; CDR3: CASSLDLQGGEKLFF
J: TRBJ2-1; D: NA; size: NA; V: TRBV27; DNA: TGTGCCAGCAGTCCCCACTCGCGGGGCATCGAGGATGAGCAGTTCTTC; CDR3: CASSPHSRGIEDEQFF
J: TRBJ2-7; D: NA; size: NA; V: TRBV2; DNA: TGTGCCAGCAGTGGGACAGCCTACGAGCAGTACTTC; CDR3: CASSGTAYEQYF
J: TRBJ2-3; D: NA; size: NA; V: TRBV4-3; DNA: TGCGCCAGCAGCCAAGGACTGGATAGCACAGATACGCAGTATTTT; CDR3: CASSQGLDSTDTQYF